The TCR beta chain described here comes from a study of T and B cells in COVID-19 patients. The CDR3 covers 19 residues. Trimming at V came to 4 bases and at J to 0 bases, leaving 10 bases not matched to a gene. The V gene's germline CDR1 is SGHRS and CDR2 YFSETQ. This clonotype has ten or more counts. TRB rearrangements were amplified by multiplex PCR with BIOMED2 TRB-A/B primers. Using its own MiXCR run on the multiplex PCR reads, TCRdb lists one record per CDR3 protein. The sample yields approximately 13,000 distinct CDR3 sequences, 28% seen once. From blood, roughly 240-550 ng of genomic DNA served as TRB template.

The genes are TRBV5-1 and TRBJ1-6; 10 positions match TRBD1. Sequencing was carried out using blood. The receptor was derived from a human donor who had recovered from COVID-19. The DNA for the CDR3 is TGCGCCAGCAGCAGGACGGGACAGGGGACCCACTCCTATAATTCACCCCTCCACTTT. Amino acids: CASSRTGQGTHSYNSPLHF.